This T cell receptor beta chain was obtained from a study of T cell repertoires in cytomegalovirus infection. Study background: Both recently identified HLA-C-restricted and well-studied HLA-B-restricted CMV epitopes were used in the study. Both CMV infection and a matching HLA type were indicated by public TCR beta signatures.

Broader study findings: The cumulative frequency of public TCR beta families distinguished individuals who carried CMV together with the relevant HLA. Dominating the ex vivo response were HLA-C-restricted CMV-specific TCR beta clonotypes.

TCRdb recomputed calls from the reads with MiXCR, one row per CDR3 protein. In the table there are roughly 220,000 distinct CDR3 sequences, around two fifths of which are singletons. This CDR3 is 18 amino acids long. V gave up 4 bases and J gave up 5 bases, with 25 bases separating them. From germline, CDR1 is MDHEN and CDR2 SYDVKM. About this clonotype: Its specificity is not known.

Sequenced here: CD8+ T cells from cultured PBMCs, sampled from culture after CMV antigen stimulation. The TCR was taken from a human donor in good health (CMV status not recorded). Some clones in this sample may be carry-over from other donors' samples. The chain is built from TRBV28 and TRBJ2-3, with a tentative D call TRBD2 (6 bases). The CDR3 reads CASSSSRRGAPWGDTQYF. CDR3 coding DNA: TGTGCCAGCAGTTCCTCCCGCCGCGGGGCCCCCTGGGGAGATACGCAGTATTTT.